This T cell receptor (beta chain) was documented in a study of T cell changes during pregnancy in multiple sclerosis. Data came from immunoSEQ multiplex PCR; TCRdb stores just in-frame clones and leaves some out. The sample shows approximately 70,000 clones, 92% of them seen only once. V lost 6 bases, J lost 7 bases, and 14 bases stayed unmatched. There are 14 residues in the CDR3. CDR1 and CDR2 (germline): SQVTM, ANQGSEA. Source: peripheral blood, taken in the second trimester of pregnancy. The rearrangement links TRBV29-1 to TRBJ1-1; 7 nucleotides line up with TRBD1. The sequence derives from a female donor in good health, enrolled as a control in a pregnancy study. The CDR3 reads CSVDRAVQVGEAFF. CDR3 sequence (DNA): TGCAGCGTCGACAGGGCCGTACAAGTAGGTGAAGCTTTCTTT. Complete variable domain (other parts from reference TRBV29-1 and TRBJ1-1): SAVISQKPSRDICQRGTSLTIQCQVDSQVTMMFWYRQQPGQSLTLIATANQGSEATYESGFVIDKFPISRPNLTFSTLTVSNMSPEDSSIYLCSVDRAVQVGEAFFGQGTRLTVV.